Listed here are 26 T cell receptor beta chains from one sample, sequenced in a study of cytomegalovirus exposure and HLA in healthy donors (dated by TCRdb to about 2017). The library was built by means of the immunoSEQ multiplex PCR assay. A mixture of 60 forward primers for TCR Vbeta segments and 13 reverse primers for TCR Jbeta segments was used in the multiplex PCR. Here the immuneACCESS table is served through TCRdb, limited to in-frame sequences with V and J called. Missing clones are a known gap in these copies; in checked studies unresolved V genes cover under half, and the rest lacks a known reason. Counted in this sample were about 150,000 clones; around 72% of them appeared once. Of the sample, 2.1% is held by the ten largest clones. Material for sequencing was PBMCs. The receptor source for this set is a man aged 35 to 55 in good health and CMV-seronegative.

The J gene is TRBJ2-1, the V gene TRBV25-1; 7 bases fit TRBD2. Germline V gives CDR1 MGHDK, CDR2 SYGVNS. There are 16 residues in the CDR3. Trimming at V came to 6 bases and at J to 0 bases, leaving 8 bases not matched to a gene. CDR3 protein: CASRSTSASSYNEQFF. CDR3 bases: TGTGCCAGCAGATCCACTAGCGCAAGCTCCTACAATGAGCAGTTCTTC.

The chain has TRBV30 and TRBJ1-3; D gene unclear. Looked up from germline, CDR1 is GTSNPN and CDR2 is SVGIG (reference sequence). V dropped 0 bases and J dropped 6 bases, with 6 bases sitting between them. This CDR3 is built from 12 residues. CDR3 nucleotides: TGTGCCTGGAGTGTTTCAGAAAACACCATATATTTT. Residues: CAWSVSENTIYF.

The CDR3 sequence: CASSYEGSTYGYTF. The DNA for the CDR3 is TGTGCCAGCAGTTACGAGGGCAGCACCTATGGCTACACCTTC. The chain couples TRBV6-6 to TRBJ1-2; D call uncertain. The CDR3 contains 14 residues. V lost 2 bases, J lost 4 bases, and 11 bases lay in between. Germline V gene sequence: CDR1 MNHNY, CDR2 SVGAGI (reference sequence).

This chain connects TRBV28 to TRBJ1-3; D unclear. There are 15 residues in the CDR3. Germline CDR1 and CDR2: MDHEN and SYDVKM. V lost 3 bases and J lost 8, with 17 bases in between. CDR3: CASSLADTWFYTIYF. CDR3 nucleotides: TGTGCCAGCAGTTTGGCAGACACCTGGTTTTACACCATATATTTT.

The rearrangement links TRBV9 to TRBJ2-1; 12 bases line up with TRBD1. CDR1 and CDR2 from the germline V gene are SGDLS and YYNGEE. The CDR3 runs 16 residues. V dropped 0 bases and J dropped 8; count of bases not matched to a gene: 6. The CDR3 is CASSVDGTGGTDEQFF. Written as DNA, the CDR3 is TGTGCCAGCAGCGTAGACGGGACAGGGGGCACGGATGAGCAGTTCTTC.

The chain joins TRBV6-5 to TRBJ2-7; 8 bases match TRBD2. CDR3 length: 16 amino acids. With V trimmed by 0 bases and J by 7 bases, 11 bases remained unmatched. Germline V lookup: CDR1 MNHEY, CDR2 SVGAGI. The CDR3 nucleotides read TGTGCCAGCAGTTACTCGTGGGTTGCGGGGGGAAGGGAGCAGTACTTC. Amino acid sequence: CASSYSWVAGGREQYF.

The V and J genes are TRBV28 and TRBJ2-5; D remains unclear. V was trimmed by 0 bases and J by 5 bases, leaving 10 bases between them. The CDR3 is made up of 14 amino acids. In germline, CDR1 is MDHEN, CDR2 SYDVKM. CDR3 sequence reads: CASSLWATVETQYF. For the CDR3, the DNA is TGTGCCAGCAGTTTATGGGCCACCGTGGAGACCCAGTACTTC. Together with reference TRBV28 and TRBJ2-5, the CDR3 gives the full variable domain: DVKVTQSSRYLVKRTGEKVFLECVQDMDHENMFWYRQDPGLGLRLIYFSYDVKMKEKGDIPEGYSVSREKKERFSLILESASTNQTSMYLCASSLWATVETQYFGPGTRLLVL.

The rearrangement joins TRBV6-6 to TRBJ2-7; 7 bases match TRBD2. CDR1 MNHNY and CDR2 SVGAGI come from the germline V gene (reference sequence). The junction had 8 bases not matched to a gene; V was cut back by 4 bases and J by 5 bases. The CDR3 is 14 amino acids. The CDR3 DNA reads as TGTGCCAGCAGTTCGGGGGGAGTAGGAAACGAGCAGTACTTC. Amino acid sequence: CASSSGGVGNEQYF.

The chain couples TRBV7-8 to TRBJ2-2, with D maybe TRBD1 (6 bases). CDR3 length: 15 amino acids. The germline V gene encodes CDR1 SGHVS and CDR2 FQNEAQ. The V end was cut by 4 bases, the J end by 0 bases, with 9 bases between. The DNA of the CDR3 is TGTGCCAGCAGCTCTACAGGGTCGAACACCGGGGAGCTGTTTTTT. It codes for CASSSTGSNTGELFF. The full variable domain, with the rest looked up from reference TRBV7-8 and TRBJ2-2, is GAGVSQSPRYKVAKRGQDVALRCDPISGHVSLFWYQQALGQGPEFLTYFQNEAQLDKSGLPSDRFFAERPEGSVSTLKIQRTQQEDSAVYLCASSSTGSNTGELFFGEGSRLTVL.

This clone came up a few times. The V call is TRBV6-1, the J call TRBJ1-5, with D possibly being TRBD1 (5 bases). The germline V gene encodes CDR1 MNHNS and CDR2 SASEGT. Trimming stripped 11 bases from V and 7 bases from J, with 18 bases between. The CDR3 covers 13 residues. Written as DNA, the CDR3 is TGTGCCGTGGGGTTAGGGGCGCGGCAGCCCCAGCATTTT. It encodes CAVGLGARQPQHF.

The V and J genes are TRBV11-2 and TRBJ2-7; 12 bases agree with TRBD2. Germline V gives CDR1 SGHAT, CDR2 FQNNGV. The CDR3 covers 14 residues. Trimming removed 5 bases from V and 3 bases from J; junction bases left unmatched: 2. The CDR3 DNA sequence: TGTGCCAGCAGCGCACTAGCGGGGGGCTACGAGCAGTACTTC. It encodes CASSALAGGYEQYF.

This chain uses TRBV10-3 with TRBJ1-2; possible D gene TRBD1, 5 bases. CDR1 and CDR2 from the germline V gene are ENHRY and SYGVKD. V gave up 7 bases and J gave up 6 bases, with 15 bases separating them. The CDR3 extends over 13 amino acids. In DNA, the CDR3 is TGTGCCATCACCCCCCCTTCGGGGGATGGCTACACCTTC. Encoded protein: CAITPPSGDGYTF.

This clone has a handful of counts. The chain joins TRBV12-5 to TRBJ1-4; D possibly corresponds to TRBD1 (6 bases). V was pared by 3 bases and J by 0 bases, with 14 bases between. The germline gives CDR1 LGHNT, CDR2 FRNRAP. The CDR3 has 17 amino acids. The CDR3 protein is CASGFNKGGTTNEKLFF. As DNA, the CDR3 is TGTGCTAGTGGTTTCAACAAGGGGGGGACAACTAATGAAAAACTGTTTTTT.

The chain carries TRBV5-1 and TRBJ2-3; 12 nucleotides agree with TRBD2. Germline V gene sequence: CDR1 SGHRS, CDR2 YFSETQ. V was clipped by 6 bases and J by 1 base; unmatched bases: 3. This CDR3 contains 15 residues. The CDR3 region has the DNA TGCGCCAGCAATAGACTAGCGGGGGGCACAGATACGCAGTATTTT. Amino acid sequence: CASNRLAGGTDTQYF.

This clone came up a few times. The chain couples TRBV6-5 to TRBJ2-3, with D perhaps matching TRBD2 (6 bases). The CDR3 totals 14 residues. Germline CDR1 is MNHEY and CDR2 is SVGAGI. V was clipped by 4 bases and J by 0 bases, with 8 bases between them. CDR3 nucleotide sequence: TGTGCCAGCAGTTCCGGGACTAGCACAGATACGCAGTATTTT. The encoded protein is CASSSGTSTDTQYF.

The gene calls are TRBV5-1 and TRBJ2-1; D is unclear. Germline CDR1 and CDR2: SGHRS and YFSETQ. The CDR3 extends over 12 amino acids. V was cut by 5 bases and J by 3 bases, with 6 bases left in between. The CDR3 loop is CASSPRYNEQFF. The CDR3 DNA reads TGCGCCAGCAGTCCCCGCTACAATGAGCAGTTCTTC.

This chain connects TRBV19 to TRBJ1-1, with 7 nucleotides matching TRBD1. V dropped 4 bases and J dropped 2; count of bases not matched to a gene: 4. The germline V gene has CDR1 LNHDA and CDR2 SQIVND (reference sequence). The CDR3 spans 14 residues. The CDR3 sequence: CASSRDSGNTEAFF. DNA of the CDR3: TGTGCCAGTAGTAGGGACAGCGGTAACACTGAAGCTTTCTTT.

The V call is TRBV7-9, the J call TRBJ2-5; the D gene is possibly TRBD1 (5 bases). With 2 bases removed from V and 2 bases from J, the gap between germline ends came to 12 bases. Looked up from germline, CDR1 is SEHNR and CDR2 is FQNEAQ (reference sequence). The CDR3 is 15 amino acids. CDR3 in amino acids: CASSLLSRAQETQYF. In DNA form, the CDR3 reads TGTGCCAGCAGCTTACTTTCCAGGGCGCAAGAGACCCAGTACTTC.

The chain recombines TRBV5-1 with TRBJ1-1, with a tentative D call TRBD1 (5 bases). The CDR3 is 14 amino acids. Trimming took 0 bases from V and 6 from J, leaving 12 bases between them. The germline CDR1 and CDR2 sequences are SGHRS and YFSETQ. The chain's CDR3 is CASSLVSGWAEAFF. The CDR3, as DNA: TGCGCCAGCAGCTTGGTCTCAGGGTGGGCTGAAGCTTTCTTT.

This CDR3 is CASSFSRSSHYGYTF. In nucleotides, the CDR3 is TGTGCCAGCAGCTTCTCCCGGTCGTCTCACTATGGCTACACCTTC. This chain links TRBV7-9 with TRBJ1-2; D is undetermined. V gave up 3 bases and J gave up 3 bases, with 14 bases separating them. CDR3 length: 15 residues. Per the germline V gene, CDR1 is SEHNR and CDR2 is FQNEAQ (reference sequence).

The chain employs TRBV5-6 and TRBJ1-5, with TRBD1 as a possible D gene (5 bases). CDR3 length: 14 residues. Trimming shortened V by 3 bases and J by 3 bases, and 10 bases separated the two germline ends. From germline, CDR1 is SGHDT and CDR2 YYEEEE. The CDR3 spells CASSSQENNQPQHF. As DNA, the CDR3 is TGTGCCAGCAGCTCACAGGAGAACAATCAGCCCCAGCATTTT. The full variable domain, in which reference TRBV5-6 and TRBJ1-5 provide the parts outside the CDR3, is DAGVTQSPTHLIKTRGQQVTLRCSPKSGHDTVSWYQQALGQGPQFIFQYYEEEERQRGNFPDRFSGHQFPNYSSELNVNALLLGDSALYLCASSSQENNQPQHFGDGTRLSIL.

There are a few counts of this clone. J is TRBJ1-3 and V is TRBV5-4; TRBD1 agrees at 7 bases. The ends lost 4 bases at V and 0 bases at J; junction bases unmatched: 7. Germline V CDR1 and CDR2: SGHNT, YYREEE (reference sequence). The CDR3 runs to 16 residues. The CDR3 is CASSTGQAHSGNTIYF. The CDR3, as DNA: TGTGCCAGCAGCACCGGACAGGCCCACTCTGGAAACACCATATATTTT.

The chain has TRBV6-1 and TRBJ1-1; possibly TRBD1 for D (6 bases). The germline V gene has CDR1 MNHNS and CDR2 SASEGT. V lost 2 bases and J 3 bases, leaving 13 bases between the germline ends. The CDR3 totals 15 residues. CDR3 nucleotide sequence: TGTGCCAGCAGTGAATCTCGGGGGGCCCACACTGAAGCTTTCTTT. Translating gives CASSESRGAHTEAFF.

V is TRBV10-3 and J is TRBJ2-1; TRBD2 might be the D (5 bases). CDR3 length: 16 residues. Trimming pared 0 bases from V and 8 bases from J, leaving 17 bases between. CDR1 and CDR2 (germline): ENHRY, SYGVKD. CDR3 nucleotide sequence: TGTGCCATCAGTGAGTCCACCAGGATCGCCGGGGATGAGCAGTTCTTC. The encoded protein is CAISESTRIAGDEQFF.

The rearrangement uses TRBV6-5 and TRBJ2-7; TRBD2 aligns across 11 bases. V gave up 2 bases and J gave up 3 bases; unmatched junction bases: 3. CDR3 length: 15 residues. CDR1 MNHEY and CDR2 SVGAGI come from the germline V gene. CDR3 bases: TGTGCCAGCAGTTACCACGGGACTAGCGGCTACGAGCAGTACTTC. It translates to CASSYHGTSGYEQYF.

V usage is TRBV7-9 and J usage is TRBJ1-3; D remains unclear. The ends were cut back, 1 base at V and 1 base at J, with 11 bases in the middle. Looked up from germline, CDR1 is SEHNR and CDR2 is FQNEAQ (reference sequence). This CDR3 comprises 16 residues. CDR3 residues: CASSLEQRVSGNTIYF. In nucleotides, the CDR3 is TGTGCCAGCAGCTTAGAACAGAGAGTGTCTGGAAACACCATATATTTT.